A single sample gave rise to the 27 T cell receptor beta chains below, sequenced in a study of Ad26.COV2.S vaccination and SARS-CoV-2 variants. Treatment given: approximately 18 received Ad26.COV2.S at low or high dose, single or two shots; roughly 5 received placebo; per-sample allocation not given. After the first vaccine or placebo injection, samples were drawn on day 63. Using immunoSEQ multiplex PCR, the repertoire was profiled, and TCRdb retains in-frame clones only, with some absent. The sample records about 420,000 clones, approximately 87% being singletons. This sample comprised peripheral blood, obtained in a trial of Ad26.COV2.S vaccine versus placebo. These receptor sequences come from a person between 18 and 65 years old who received the Ad26.COV2.S COVID-19 vaccine or a placebo.

The chain combines TRBV21-1 with TRBJ1-4; the table's D call TRBD1 went unverified against the DNA. TRBV21-1 is a listed pseudogene. This CDR3 region has 15 residues. CDR3 protein: CASSKGTAFNEKLFF. Written as DNA, the CDR3 is TGTGCCAGCAGCAAAGGGACAGCCTTTAATGAAAAACTGTTTTTT.

The J gene is TRBJ2-2, the V gene TRBV6-5; 8 nucleotides align to TRBD2. The V segment lost 11 bases and the J segment 6 bases; nucleotides outside the gene matches: 14. CDR3 length: 15 amino acids. CDR1 is MNHEY, CDR2 SVGAGI, per germline. Written as DNA, the CDR3 is TGTGCCTCCCAGCCCGAGCGGGGGAGGTCCGGGGAGCTGTTTTTT. Translated, it gives CASQPERGRSGELFF.

The chain recombines TRBV28 with TRBJ1-5; D uncertain. The germline CDR1 and CDR2 sequences are MDHEN and SYDVKM. The CDR3 extends over 14 amino acids. V gave up 3 bases and J gave up 0 bases, with 6 bases separating them. The CDR3 DNA sequence: TGTGCCAGCAGTTTTACTATTAGCAATCAGCCCCAGCATTTT. Encoded protein: CASSFTISNQPQHF.

The chain recombines TRBV19 with TRBJ1-5; D perhaps matches TRBD1 (6 bases). The germline V gene has CDR1 LNHDA and CDR2 SQIVND (reference sequence). V lost 7 bases, J lost 0 bases, and 22 bases lay in between. This CDR3 contains 18 residues. The CDR3 DNA sequence: TGTGCCAGTATGCCCCAGGGGTTTCCGGGGTATAGCAATCAGCCCCAGCATTTT. This translates into CASMPQGFPGYSNQPQHF.

V usage is TRBV27 and J usage is TRBJ2-7; TRBD1 aligns across 12 bases. The V segment lost 5 bases and the J segment 2 bases; nucleotides outside the gene matches: 13. The CDR3 sequence is 18 residues long. Looked up from germline, CDR1 is MNHEY and CDR2 is SMNVEV (reference sequence). CDR3 in amino acids: CASSGTGTGGAKPYEQYF. DNA of the CDR3: TGTGCCAGCAGTGGCACCGGGACAGGGGGCGCAAAGCCCTACGAGCAGTACTTC.

This clone is a singleton in its sample. J is TRBJ2-7 and V is TRBV18; D is ambiguous. The CDR3 is 16 amino acids. The germline V and J ends were trimmed by 0 bases and 3 bases, with 15 bases remaining between them. Per germline, CDR1 KGHSH and CDR2 LQKENI. DNA for the CDR3: TGTGCCAGCTCACCACCGGGCGTAGGATTGAGCTACGAGCAGTACTTC. This translates into CASSPPGVGLSYEQYF.

The V call is TRBV7-8, the J call TRBJ2-5, with 7 bases fitting TRBD1. CDR1 SGHVS and CDR2 FQNEAQ come from the germline V gene. The CDR3 sequence is 13 residues long. V shed 3 bases, J shed 4 bases, and the junction held 2 bases outside the gene matches. The CDR3 protein is CASSFYRGETQYF. The CDR3 coding sequence is TGTGCCAGCAGCTTTTACAGGGGAGAGACCCAGTACTTC.

The genes are TRBV4-1 and TRBJ1-3; possible D gene TRBD1, 5 bases. The CDR3 loop spans 16 amino acids. Germline V gives CDR1 MGHRA, CDR2 YSYEKL. The V gene lost 0 bases and the J gene lost 4 bases, with 13 bases spanning the gap. The CDR3 nucleotides are TGCGCCAGCAGCCAAGATAAACAGGTTGGGGGAAACACCATATATTTT. Translation gives CASSQDKQVGGNTIYF.

The chain couples TRBV2 to TRBJ1-4, with a tentative D call TRBD1 (5 bases). There are 16 residues in the CDR3. V was clipped by 6 bases and J by 8 bases, with 22 bases between them. In germline, CDR1 is SNHLY, CDR2 FYNNEI. Here the CDR3 DNA reads TGTGCCAGCAGCAATAGCCCGGGCCAGGGAATCGAAAAACTGTTTTTT. This gives the protein CASSNSPGQGIEKLFF. The full variable domain, in which reference TRBV2 and TRBJ1-4 provide the parts outside the CDR3, is EPEVTQTPSHQVTQMGQEVILRCVPISNHLYFYWYRQILGQKVEFLVSFYNNEISEKSEIFDDQFSVERPDGSNFTLKIRSTKLEDSAMYFCASSNSPGQGIEKLFFGSGTQLSVL.

This chain links TRBV7-9 with TRBJ2-1; 11 bases align to TRBD2. Germline values: CDR1 SEHNR, CDR2 FQNEAQ (reference sequence). There are 19 residues in the CDR3. After removal of 1 base from V and 0 bases from J, the junction contained 8 bases not matched to a gene. CDR3 sequence: CASSLVRLAGGFSYNEQFF. The CDR3, as DNA: TGTGCCAGCAGCTTAGTTAGGCTAGCGGGGGGATTCTCCTACAATGAGCAGTTCTTC.

This chain joins TRBV5-1 and TRBJ2-1, with D perhaps given as TRBD1 or TRBD2 (6 bases each). The CDR3 is made up of 14 amino acids. Germline CDR1 is SGHRS and CDR2 is YFSETQ. The germline V and J ends were trimmed by 4 bases and 2 bases, with 10 bases remaining between them. In nucleotides, the CDR3 is TGCGCCAGCAGCCTCGGGGGCGCCTACAATGAGCAGTTCTTC. Amino acids: CASSLGGAYNEQFF.

The V gene is TRBV27, the J gene TRBJ1-4; a weak D match, TRBD1 (6 bases). V lost 6 bases to trimming and J lost 12 bases, with 17 bases between them. CDR1 is MNHEY and CDR2 is SMNVEV in the germline V gene (reference sequence). The CDR3 is 13 residues long. CDR3 in DNA: TGTGCCAGCAGCTACTTGACAGGCTCGGAACTGTTTTTT. Protein product: CASSYLTGSELFF.

V and J are TRBV6-5 and TRBJ1-6, with D maybe TRBD1 (5 bases). The germline V gene has CDR1 MNHEY and CDR2 SVGAGI. The CDR3 totals 14 residues. The V end was cut by 7 bases, the J end by 9 bases, with 16 bases between. As DNA, the CDR3 is TGTGCCAGCAACCAGCCCCAGGGAGTTTCACCCCTCCACTTT. This codes for CASNQPQGVSPLHF.

The chain is built from TRBV27 and TRBJ2-7; TRBD2 matches at 7 bases. CDR3 length: 13 residues. The V gene end was trimmed by 2 bases and the J gene end by 4 bases; junction bases not matched to a gene: 2. Germline V gene sequence: CDR1 MNHEY, CDR2 SMNVEV (reference sequence). The CDR3 coding sequence is TGTGCCAGCAGTTTACAGGGAGGGTACGAGCAGTACTTC. Translating it yields CASSLQGGYEQYF.

The chain couples TRBV5-1 to TRBJ2-3; D unresolved. The V end was cut by 0 bases, the J end by 3 bases, with 5 bases between. This CDR3 is 13 amino acids long. Germline V gene sequence: CDR1 SGHRS, CDR2 YFSETQ. CDR3 protein: CASSLEGTDTQYF. CDR3 DNA sequence: TGCGCCAGCAGCTTGGAGGGTACAGATACGCAGTATTTT.

The rearrangement joins TRBV18 to TRBJ2-2; 10 bases agree with TRBD2. The ends lost 3 bases at V and 0 bases at J; junction bases unmatched: 1. Looked up from germline, CDR1 is KGHSH and CDR2 is LQKENI. The CDR3 runs 16 residues. The CDR3 reads CASSPLAGANTGELFF. The CDR3 nucleotides are TGTGCCAGCTCACCTCTAGCGGGGGCGAACACCGGGGAGCTGTTTTTT.

For the CDR3, the DNA is TGTGCCAGCAGCTTTGTATTGGTCTCTTACTACGAGCAGTACTTC. It is translated as CASSFVLVSYYEQYF. The chain carries TRBV7-2 and TRBJ2-7, with D uncertain. The CDR3 loop spans 15 amino acids. V was pared by 3 bases and J by 3 bases, with 15 bases between. CDR1 is SGHTA, CDR2 FQGNSA, per germline.

The V and J genes are TRBV7-9 and TRBJ2-7; the D call may be TRBD1 or TRBD2 (5 bases each). Trimming left V 3 bases short and J 4 bases short, with 16 bases between. Germline values: CDR1 SEHNR, CDR2 FQNEAQ (reference sequence). The CDR3 has 15 residues. The CDR3 sequence is CASSLGGSGGYEQYF. The CDR3 coding sequence is TGTGCCAGCAGCTTGGGTGGGAGTGGGGGATACGAGCAGTACTTC.

This clone was detected a few times. This chain connects TRBV7-2 to TRBJ1-2; no reliable D call. The CDR3 extends over 18 amino acids. Germline CDR1 SGHTA, CDR2 FQGNSA. V lost 5 bases and J lost 0, with 22 bases in between. The CDR3: CASSAGPRGSVSNYGYTF. CDR3 sequence (DNA): TGTGCCAGCAGCGCCGGGCCGCGAGGGTCGGTTTCTAACTATGGCTACACCTTC.

The chain couples TRBV4-3 to TRBJ2-7; 8 bases line up with TRBD1. The CDR3 has 14 amino acids. Trimming removed 0 bases from V and 3 bases from J; junction bases left unmatched: 1. CDR1 and CDR2 from the germline V gene are LGHNA and YSLEER. CDR3 sequence reads: CASSQDGQGYEQYF. The CDR3 nucleotides read TGCGCCAGCAGCCAAGACGGACAGGGCTACGAGCAGTACTTC.

The genes are TRBV11-2 and TRBJ1-6; 8 bases agree with TRBD1. Per germline, CDR1 SGHAT and CDR2 FQNNGV. Trimming removed 5 bases from V and 9 bases from J; junction bases left unmatched: 3. CDR3 size: 13 residues. The CDR3 is CASSMTGVSPLHF. The CDR3 bases are TGTGCCAGCAGCATGACAGGGGTTTCACCCCTCCACTTT. Filled out from reference TRBV11-2 and TRBJ1-6, the complete variable domain reads EAGVAQSPRYKIIEKRQSVAFWCNPISGHATLYWYQQILGQGPKLLIQFQNNGVVDDSQLPKDRFSAERLKGVDSTLKIQPAKLEDSAVYLCASSMTGVSPLHFGNGTRLTVT.

V gene TRBV4-1 combines with J gene TRBJ2-6, with D unresolved. V was pared by 2 bases and J by 0 bases, with 5 bases between. This CDR3 is built from 15 residues. The V gene's germline CDR1 is MGHRA and CDR2 YSYEKL. CDR3 DNA sequence: TGCGCCAGCAGCCAACAGGTCTCTGGGGCCAACGTCCTGACTTTC. Translation: CASSQQVSGANVLTF.

As concerns this clone: Germline is not matched at one junction end, which may reflect a read error. The DNA of the CDR3 is TGTGCCAGCAGCGAAGACAGGGTCGAGACCCAGTACTTC. Translating it yields CASSEDRVETQYF. The rearrangement uses TRBV2 and TRBJ2-5; 7 positions match TRBD1. The V gene's germline CDR1 is SNHLY and CDR2 FYNNEI. The CDR3 is made up of 13 amino acids.

This chain connects TRBV3-1 (or the pseudogene TRBV3-2) to TRBJ2-1; D might be TRBD1 (6 bases). The V end lost 2 bases, the J end lost 7 bases, and 12 bases lay between the germline ends. The CDR3 length is 14 residues. Germline lookup yields CDR1 LGHDT and CDR2 YNNKEL (reference sequence). CDR3 in amino acids: CASSQRQGKNEQFF. The CDR3 bases are TGTGCCAGCAGCCAAAGGCAGGGGAAAAATGAGCAGTTCTTC.

CDR3: CASSKLAGGLYNEQFF. Written as DNA, the CDR3 is TGTGCCAGCAGCAAACTAGCGGGGGGACTGTACAATGAGCAGTTCTTC. The rearrangement joins TRBV7-9 to TRBJ2-1, with TRBD2 matching 12 bases. Germline V gives CDR1 SEHNR, CDR2 FQNEAQ (reference sequence). This CDR3 contains 16 residues. The V and J ends lost 5 bases and 4 bases, in that order; junction bases with no gene match: 6.

The chain links TRBV6-5 to TRBJ1-2; D not resolved. Per germline, CDR1 MNHEY and CDR2 SVGAGI. V lost 5 bases to trimming and J lost 2 bases, with 6 bases between them. The CDR3 length is 12 residues. CDR3 nucleotide sequence: TGTGCCAGCAGTCAGAAGAACTATGGCTACACCTTC. It codes for CASSQKNYGYTF.

This clone occurred once. The CDR3 is CASSIGPGLAGGRTSTDTQYF. CDR3 coding DNA: TGTGCCAGTAGTATAGGACCGGGACTAGCGGGGGGCCGGACGAGCACAGATACGCAGTATTTT. This rearrangement joins TRBV19 to TRBJ2-3; 15 nucleotides agree with TRBD2. Germline V gives CDR1 LNHDA, CDR2 SQIVND (reference sequence). Trimming took 1 base from V and 0 from J; bases not matched to a gene: 11. The CDR3 runs to 21 residues.